This T cell receptor beta chain was identified during a study of T cell clones after liver transplantation. The study, taken as a whole, reports: In most of the 8 subjects, circulating graft-donor-reactive CD4 TCRbeta sequences fell significantly after transplant.

With V trimmed by 5 bases and J by 9 bases, 12 bases remained unmatched. The germline V gene has CDR1 SGHVS and CDR2 FNYEAQ. The CDR3 consists of 17 residues. Clones were sequenced by immunoSEQ multiplex PCR, and TCRdb holds only the in-frame ones, with some missing. The sample yields around 43,000 clones, 86% seen once. About this clone: Antigen: not known.

This receptor was obtained from a human patient who received a liver transplant. Some of the T cells might come from the graft donor. The input for sequencing was CD4+ T cells from blood, taken 24 months after liver transplant. The gene calls are TRBV7-6 and TRBJ1-6; 11 bases map to TRBD1. The CDR3 loop is CASSPELGGQGVSPLHF. DNA of the CDR3: TGTGCCAGCAGCCCAGAACTTGGGGGACAGGGGGTTTCACCCCTCCACTTT.